Included here is one T cell receptor beta chain sequence, with context. This entry comes from a study of human T cells and chemical hapten exposure. The CDR3 loop spans 12 amino acids. CDR1 SQVTM and CDR2 ANQGSEA come from the germline V gene. V lost 5 bases to trimming and J lost 1 base, with 8 bases between them. Unfractionated whole blood served as the source for total RNA extraction. Unique molecular identifiers were attached to individual cDNA molecules within the library. TCRdb recomputed calls from the 5' RACE reads with MiXCR, one row per CDR3 protein. Of 65,000 to 90,000 distinct CDR3 sequences in the sample, roughly 15% were seen once.

The receptor was derived from a female donor in good health. This chain connects TRBV29-1 to TRBJ1-1; no reliable D call. The CDR3 nucleotides are TGCAGCGTTCACGACGGGAACACTGAAGCTTTCTTT. Amino acid sequence: CSVHDGNTEAFF.